These 28 T cell receptor beta chains were all obtained from the same sample, sequenced in a study of T cells after yellow fever vaccination. TCRdb passed the 5' RACE reads through MiXCR, listing each CDR3 protein once. The data contain hundreds of thousands of distinct CDR3 sequences, 9% to 15% of them seen just once; the ten biggest clones take up 15%. The sample in question was PBMCs, obtained on the day of the yellow fever booster vaccination. Receptors originate from a man aged 25-45 years who received the YFV17D yellow fever vaccine.

This clonotype was detected a few times. The rearrangement joins TRBV29-1 to TRBJ2-7, with 7 bases aligning to TRBD1. Germline loops: CDR1 SQVTM, CDR2 ANQGSEA. The CDR3 has 13 residues. Trimming took 6 bases from V and 5 from J; bases not matched to a gene: 10. The CDR3 spells CSVRGQGDDEQYF. As DNA, the CDR3 is TGCAGCGTACGAGGGCAGGGGGACGACGAGCAGTACTTC.

This clonotype was seen a few times. The chain uses TRBV4-3 and TRBJ2-2; 7 bases are shared with TRBD2. Unmatched junction bases numbered 0, after V lost 0 bases and J lost 8 bases. The CDR3 is 13 residues long. The germline V gene encodes CDR1 LGHNA and CDR2 YSLEER. DNA of the CDR3: TGCGCCAGCAGCCAAGAGGGAGGGGGGGAGCTGTTTTTT. It specifies CASSQEGGGELFF.

This clonotype has more than one count but fewer than ten. The chain recombines TRBV6-5 with TRBJ2-1; a weak D match, TRBD2 (5 bases). Germline V gives CDR1 MNHEY, CDR2 SVGAGI. The CDR3 is 15 amino acids. V dropped 6 bases and J dropped 3 bases, with 15 bases sitting between them. CDR3 residues: CASRYKADLYNEQFF. The CDR3, as DNA: TGTGCCAGCAGATACAAAGCGGACCTCTACAATGAGCAGTTCTTC.

This clonotype was counted only a few times. The rearrangement joins TRBV7-2 to TRBJ2-5; 12 bases line up with TRBD2. Losses at the gene ends were 5 bases for V and 5 bases for J; bases not matched to a gene: 9. The CDR3 is made up of 16 amino acids. In germline, CDR1 is SGHTA, CDR2 FQGNSA. In DNA form, the CDR3 reads TGTGCCAGCAGCCCTCTAGCGGGAGGGCTAAGGGAGACCCAGTACTTC. It encodes CASSPLAGGLRETQYF.

This clonotype was counted many times. V gene TRBV7-9 combines with J gene TRBJ2-7; no definite D call. Trimming took off 1 base at V and 1 base at J, with 5 bases between the two ends. CDR3 length: 13 residues. Germline V gives CDR1 SEHNR, CDR2 FQNEAQ (reference sequence). The CDR3, as DNA: TGTGCCAGCAGCTTAGTGCTGTCCTACGAGCAGTACTTC. Encoded protein: CASSLVLSYEQYF.

This clonotype has more than one count but fewer than ten. This chain uses TRBV30 with TRBJ1-1; D possibly corresponds to TRBD1 (6 bases). Germline values: CDR1 GTSNPN, CDR2 SVGIG (reference sequence). Trimming stripped 0 bases from V and 11 bases from J, with 16 bases between. The CDR3 totals 13 residues. CDR3 bases: TGTGCCTGGAGTGTCGACAGGCTAATGGGGGCTTTCTTT. Translated, it gives CAWSVDRLMGAFF.

This clonotype turned up a few times. CDR3 residues: CASSVDDRGLWKTQYF. CDR3 nucleotides: TGTGCCAGCAGCGTAGATGACAGGGGGCTTTGGAAGACCCAGTACTTC. The chain links TRBV9 to TRBJ2-5; 10 bases fit TRBD1. From germline, CDR1 is SGDLS and CDR2 YYNGEE. V lost 0 bases to trimming and J lost 6 bases; unmatched junction nucleotides: 8. CDR3 length equals 16 residues.

This clonotype was seen a handful of times. The chain links TRBV30 to TRBJ1-2, with D unclear. The germline V gene encodes CDR1 GTSNPN and CDR2 SVGIG (reference sequence). The V end was cut by 0 bases, the J end by 7 bases, with 6 bases between. The CDR3 is 11 residues long. CDR3 in amino acids: CAWSVGSGYTF. CDR3 sequence (DNA): TGTGCCTGGAGTGTGGGGAGTGGCTACACCTTC.

This clonotype was picked up many times. J is TRBJ2-7 and V is TRBV7-6; TRBD2 matches at 12 bases. From germline, CDR1 is SGHVS and CDR2 FNYEAQ. J gave up 7 bases and V 5 bases, and 9 bases lay outside the gene matches. This CDR3 is built from 15 residues. The CDR3 bases are TGTGCCAGCAGCCCCCGACTAGCGGGAGAGGGGGAGCAGTACTTC. Translation gives CASSPRLAGEGEQYF.

The gene calls are TRBV4-3 and TRBJ1-1; D is undetermined. Per the germline V gene, CDR1 is LGHNA and CDR2 is YSLEER. This CDR3 comprises 14 residues. Trimming left V 4 bases short and J 0 bases short, with 9 bases between. CDR3 nucleotide sequence: TGCGCCAGCAGCCCCGGCCCGTTGAACACTGAAGCTTTCTTT. Protein sequence: CASSPGPLNTEAFF.

J is TRBJ2-5 and V is TRBV20-1; 9 bases fit TRBD2. This CDR3 is 19 amino acids long. The germline V gene has CDR1 DFQATT and CDR2 SNEGSKA (reference sequence). V dropped 0 bases and J dropped 1; count of bases not matched to a gene: 15. CDR3 sequence: CSARDLGGLAGSLQETQYF. CDR3 bases: TGCAGTGCTAGAGACCTCGGAGGTCTAGCGGGAAGTCTCCAAGAGACCCAGTACTTC.

The V call is TRBV29-1, the J call TRBJ2-5; TRBD2 matches at 14 bases. J gave up 5 bases and V 4 bases, and 6 bases lay outside the gene matches. Germline assignment: CDR1 SQVTM and CDR2 ANQGSEA. The CDR3 is made up of 15 amino acids. The CDR3 nucleotides read TGCAGCGTTGGAGGGACTAGCGGGAGCGGGGAGACCCAGTACTTC. Protein product: CSVGGTSGSGETQYF.

The genes are TRBV7-2 and TRBJ2-1; unclear D gene. Trimming took off 5 bases at V and 10 bases at J, with 9 bases between the two ends. The CDR3 runs to 11 residues. The germline V gene has CDR1 SGHTA and CDR2 FQGNSA. For the CDR3, the DNA is TGTGCCAGCAGCCTCAACTTCGAGCAGTTCTTC. It yields the protein CASSLNFEQFF.

This clonotype was picked up a small number of times. This chain uses TRBV4-3 with TRBJ2-3; D unresolved. Germline V gene data show CDR1 as LGHNA and CDR2 as YSLEER. The length of the CDR3 is 14 residues. Trimming pared 3 bases from V and 6 bases from J, leaving 13 bases between. The chain's CDR3 is CASSHLQRTDTQYF. In DNA form, the CDR3 reads TGCGCCAGCAGCCACCTACAACGGACGGATACGCAGTATTTT.

Only a few counts were recorded for this clonotype. V and J are TRBV7-2 and TRBJ2-7; D not resolved. The CDR3 sequence is 15 residues long. The germline CDR1 and CDR2 sequences are SGHTA and FQGNSA. Trimming stripped 4 bases from V and 0 bases from J, with 13 bases between. The CDR3 DNA reads as TGTGCCAGCAGCTCTAGTGTTGGGCGCTCCTACGAGCAGTACTTC. Translated, it gives CASSSSVGRSYEQYF. Full variable domain (missing parts from reference TRBV7-2 and TRBJ2-7): GAGVSQSPSNKVTEKGKDVELRCDPISGHTALYWYRQSLGQGLEFLIYFQGNSAPDKSGLPSDRFSAERTGGSVSTLTIQRTQQEDSAVYLCASSSSVGRSYEQYFGPGTRLTVT.

The chain joins TRBV11-2 to TRBJ2-3; 16 nucleotides match TRBD2. CDR3 length equals 18 residues. V lost 6 bases, J lost 0 bases, and 6 bases stayed unmatched. Germline V lookup: CDR1 SGHAT, CDR2 FQNNGV. Here the CDR3 reads CASRPGLAGGPSTDTQYF. In DNA form, the CDR3 reads TGTGCCAGCAGGCCGGGACTAGCGGGAGGGCCTAGCACAGATACGCAGTATTTT.

J is TRBJ1-5 and V is TRBV5-1; the D is unclear. There are 15 residues in the CDR3. Germline V gene lookup returns CDR1 SGHRS and CDR2 YFSETQ. V was clipped by 1 base and J by 4 bases, with 12 bases between them. The CDR3 reads CASSLFVGPNQPQHF. DNA for the CDR3: TGCGCCAGCAGCTTGTTTGTCGGACCAAATCAGCCCCAGCATTTT. Complete variable domain (other parts from reference TRBV5-1 and TRBJ1-5): KAGVTQTPRYLIKTRGQQVTLSCSPISGHRSVSWYQQTPGQGLQFLFEYFSETQRNKGNFPGRFSGRQFSNSRSEMNVSTLELGDSALYLCASSLFVGPNQPQHFGDGTRLSIL.

This clonotype was counted only a few times. This rearrangement joins TRBV7-9 to TRBJ2-1; possibly TRBD1 or TRBD2 for D (5 bases each). The CDR3 has 16 amino acids. Germline V CDR1 and CDR2: SEHNR, FQNEAQ (reference sequence). The germline V and J ends were trimmed by 4 bases and 2 bases, with 15 bases remaining between them. The CDR3 sequence is CASSSGTARAYNEQFF. CDR3 bases: TGTGCCAGCAGCTCTGGGACCGCGAGGGCCTACAATGAGCAGTTCTTC.

The chain combines TRBV5-4 with TRBJ1-5; D perhaps matches TRBD1 (5 bases). Trimming removed 2 bases at V and 6 bases at J, with 12 bases between. CDR3 size: 14 residues. Germline V gene data show CDR1 as SGHNT and CDR2 as YYREEE (reference sequence). In DNA, the CDR3 is TGTGCCAGCAGCTTAGCAGGGCAGTTTCAGCCCCAGCATTTT. Amino acid sequence: CASSLAGQFQPQHF.

In this sample, this clonotype turned up a few times. This chain uses TRBV19 with TRBJ1-1; 9 bases match TRBD1. This CDR3 has 13 amino acids. Germline V lookup: CDR1 LNHDA, CDR2 SQIVND (reference sequence). With V trimmed by 5 bases and J by 6 bases, 4 bases remained unmatched. The CDR3 DNA reads TGTGCCAGTAGTGAAGACAGGGGGGCTGAAGCTTTCTTT. Its translation is CASSEDRGAEAFF.

This clonotype was picked up a small number of times. The chain has TRBV29-1 and TRBJ2-2, with D perhaps matching TRBD1 or TRBD2 (5 bases each). The CDR3 consists of 15 residues. The ends were cut back, 6 bases at V and 1 base at J, with 15 bases in the middle. From germline, CDR1 is SQVTM and CDR2 ANQGSEA. The chain's CDR3 is CSVLMGRGNTGELFF. DNA of the CDR3: TGCAGCGTGCTGATGGGACGGGGGAACACCGGGGAGCTGTTTTTT.

The chain combines TRBV29-1 with TRBJ2-3, with unresolved D. CDR1 is SQVTM and CDR2 is ANQGSEA in the germline V gene. CDR3 length equals 11 residues. V gave up 6 bases and J gave up 2 bases, with 6 bases separating them. CDR3 amino acids: CSVGDTDTQYF. CDR3 coding DNA: TGCAGCGTCGGTGACACAGATACGCAGTATTTT.

V is TRBV5-4 and J is TRBJ1-1; perhaps TRBD1 as D (6 bases). Germline V gene data show CDR1 as SGHNT and CDR2 as YYREEE (reference sequence). CDR3 length: 12 amino acids. The ends were cut back, 6 bases at V and 9 bases at J, with 15 bases in the middle. The CDR3 nucleotides read TGTGCCAGCACTGATGGGGGCTTGAAAGCTTTCTTT. This gives the protein CASTDGGLKAFF.

This chain joins TRBV20-1 and TRBJ2-1; D not certain. V lost 6 bases to trimming and J lost 4 bases, with 10 bases between them. The CDR3 sequence is 12 residues long. Germline V gene sequence: CDR1 DFQATT, CDR2 SNEGSKA (reference sequence). The CDR3 DNA reads TGCAGTGCCCCCCCTAATTACAATGAGCAGTTCTTC. This gives the protein CSAPPNYNEQFF.

The J gene is TRBJ1-1, the V gene TRBV24-1, with TRBD1 identical over 10 bases. The CDR3 is 14 residues long. Germline V gene lookup returns CDR1 KGHDR and CDR2 SFDVKD. Unmatched junction bases numbered 6, after V lost 7 bases and J lost 5 bases. This CDR3 is CATSEGTGVTEAFF. The CDR3 DNA is TGTGCCACCAGCGAGGGGACAGGGGTGACTGAAGCTTTCTTT.

This clonotype has a handful of counts. The chain couples TRBV3-1 to TRBJ1-1, with unresolved D. There are 13 residues in the CDR3. CDR1 LGHDT and CDR2 YNNKEL come from the germline V gene (reference sequence). V was pared by 6 bases and J by 4 bases, with 12 bases between. In nucleotides, the CDR3 is TGTGCCAGCAGGAAGGCGGCGCGCACTGAAGCTTTCTTT. Amino acids: CASRKAARTEAFF.

A few counts support this clonotype. The chain employs TRBV13 and TRBJ2-2, with 9 bases fitting TRBD2. Unmatched junction bases numbered 8, after V lost 3 bases and J lost 0 bases. The germline V gene encodes CDR1 PRHDT and CDR2 FYEKMQ (reference sequence). This CDR3 spans 18 amino acids. The CDR3 DNA reads as TGTGCCAGCAGCTTCGGACTAGCGACCCTTGCGAACACCGGGGAGCTGTTTTTT. It translates to CASSFGLATLANTGELFF.

This clonotype was recorded at least ten times. The rearrangement uses TRBV7-3 and TRBJ2-6; D is ambiguous. V lost 3 bases to trimming and J lost 2 bases, with 2 bases between them. In germline, CDR1 is SGHTA, CDR2 FQGTGA. The length of the CDR3 is 13 residues. The CDR3 loop is CASSFPGANVLTF. The CDR3 bases are TGTGCCAGCAGCTTCCCTGGGGCCAACGTCCTGACTTTC.